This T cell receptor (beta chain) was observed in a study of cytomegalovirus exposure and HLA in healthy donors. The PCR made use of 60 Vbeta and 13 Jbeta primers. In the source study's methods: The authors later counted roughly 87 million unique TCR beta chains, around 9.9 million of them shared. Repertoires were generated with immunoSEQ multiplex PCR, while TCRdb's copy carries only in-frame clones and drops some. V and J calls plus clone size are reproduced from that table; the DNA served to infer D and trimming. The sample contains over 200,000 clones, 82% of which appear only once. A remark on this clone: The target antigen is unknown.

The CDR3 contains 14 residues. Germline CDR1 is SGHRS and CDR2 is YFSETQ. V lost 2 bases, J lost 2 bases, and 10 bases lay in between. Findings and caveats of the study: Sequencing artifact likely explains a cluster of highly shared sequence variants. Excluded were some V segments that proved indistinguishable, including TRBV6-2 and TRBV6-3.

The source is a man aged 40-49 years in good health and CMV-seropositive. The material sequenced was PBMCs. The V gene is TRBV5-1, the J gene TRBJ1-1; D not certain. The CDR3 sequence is CASSFPGSNTEAFF. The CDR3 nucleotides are TGCGCCAGCAGCTTCCCAGGATCCAACACTGAAGCTTTCTTT.